The clone carrying this TCR beta chain was counted a single time. The target antigen is unknown. TCRdb keeps only in-frame clones here, not all; method: immunoSEQ multiplex PCR. The sample lists around 100,000 clones; nearly 95% were seen once. The data are from a study of T cell responses to AZD1222 COVID-19 vaccine. Trimming removed 1 base at V and 4 bases at J, with 16 bases between. This CDR3 contains 16 residues. Germline CDR1 SGHAT, CDR2 FQNNGV. Broader study findings: A mostly white British donor set with more females was recruited, and clonal diversity was possibly underestimated. Vaccine-associated CD4 TCRs ranged over spike, dominating at 160-218 and 743-854. A reported finding is that nearly half of spike-specific TCRs target unmutated variant regions.

This chain joins TRBV11-2 and TRBJ2-5; no clear D gene. The receptor comes from an adult in good health. Source: peripheral blood, taken on day 0 of AZD1222 vaccination. For the CDR3, the DNA is TGTGCCAGCAGCTTAGGGTCGTCGACGGTAATAGAGACCCAGTACTTC. Residues: CASSLGSSTVIETQYF.